A selection of T cell receptor beta chains follows, all from one sample in a study of blood T cell repertoires in COVID-19. The repertoire was sequenced with immunoSEQ multiplex PCR; TCRdb's copy has only in-frame clones and lacks some. The table includes 300,000 to 450,000 clones, less than 85% detected once. Source material: peripheral blood. The receptors originated from a woman aged 18-35 years with acute or convalescent COVID-19. Both conserved end residues are part of each CDR3. D genes are given only for firm matches. Part of the rows lack a size; the others show once, few, many or a class for expanded clones.

J gene | D gene | V gene | clone size | CDR3 protein | CDR3 DNA
TRBJ2-2 | TRBD2 | TRBV30 | few | CAWSGLAGGNTGELFF | TGTGCCTGGAGCGGATTAGCGGGGGGGAACACCGGGGAGCTGTTTTTT
TRBJ1-5 | - | TRBV11-3 | - | CASSFPIQDPSNQPQHF | TGTGCCAGCAGCTTTCCCATACAGGACCCCAGCAATCAGCCCCAGCATTTT
TRBJ1-5 | - | TRBV28 | once | CASSLSRGNQPQHF | TGTGCCAGCAGTTTATCGCGAGGGAATCAGCCCCAGCATTTT
TRBJ2-1 | - | TRBV18 | - | CASSPPAQVFSYNEQFF | TGTGCCAGCTCACCACCGGCCCAGGTATTCTCCTACAATGAGCAGTTCTTC
TRBJ1-3 | - | TRBV7-9 | - | CASSPGGGLSGNTIYF | TGTGCCAGCAGCCCGGGCGGGGGCCTCTCTGGAAACACCATATATTTT
TRBJ1-1 | - | TRBV19 | - | CASKVQGSQNTEAFF | TGTGCCAGTAAGGTACAGGGTTCCCAAAACACTGAAGCTTTCTTT
TRBJ2-1 | TRBD1 | TRBV5-4 | - | CASSSQGIGNGEQFF | TGTGCCAGCAGCTCACAGGGGATCGGGAATGGTGAGCAGTTCTTC
TRBJ1-5 | - | TRBV19 | - | CASSPLNQPQHF | TGTGCCAGTAGTCCACTAAATCAGCCCCAGCATTTT
TRBJ2-7 | TRBD2 | TRBV30 | - | CAWTPAGDEQYF | TGTGCCTGGACCCCGGCGGGGGACGAGCAGTACTTC
TRBJ1-3 | - | TRBV9 | - | CASSVGYGRVTTLPSGNTIYF | TGTGCCAGCAGCGTAGGATATGGGAGAGTAACAACTCTGCCCTCTGGAAACACCATATATTTT
TRBJ2-2 | - | TRBV18 | few | CASSPLGVRTGELFF | TGTGCCAGCTCACCGTTAGGGGTACGCACCGGGGAGCTGTTTTTT
TRBJ1-6 | - | TRBV2 | - | CASKGRGGSPLHF | TGTGCCAGCAAAGGCAGGGGTGGCTCACCCCTCCACTTT
TRBJ2-2 | - | TRBV2 | once | CASKETGTGELFF | TGTGCCAGCAAGGAGACAGGCACCGGGGAGCTGTTTTTT
TRBJ1-4 | - | TRBV6-5 | - | CASSKGRQPNEKLFF | TGTGCCAGCAGCAAAGGTCGACAGCCGAATGAAAAACTGTTTTTT
TRBJ1-1 | - | TRBV11-3 | - | CASSFGQRMNTEAFF | TGTGCCAGCAGCTTCGGACAGCGCATGAACACTGAAGCTTTCTTT
TRBJ1-1 | - | TRBV27 | once | CASSPLGRRTEAFF | TGTGCCAGCAGCCCTTTGGGGAGACGCACTGAAGCTTTCTTT
TRBJ2-1 | - | TRBV28 | - | CASSYTSIRNEQFF | TGTGCCAGCAGTTATACTAGCATCAGGAATGAGCAGTTCTTC
TRBJ2-7 | TRBD1 | TRBV27 | - | CASSLNRGIGEQYF | TGTGCCAGCAGTTTAAACAGGGGGATTGGCGAGCAGTACTTC
TRBJ1-5 | - | TRBV19 | - | CASNPDINQPQHF | TGTGCCAGTAACCCAGACATCAATCAGCCCCAGCATTTT
TRBJ1-6 | TRBD1 | TRBV2 | - | CASFDRAHSPLHF | TGTGCCAGTTTCGACAGGGCTCATTCACCCCTCCACTTT
TRBJ1-1 | - | TRBV10-2 | - | CASSEQGRTEAFF | TGCGCCAGCAGTGAACAGGGAAGGACTGAAGCTTTCTTT
TRBJ1-1 | - | TRBV9 | - | CASTSQAFMNTEAFF | TGTGCCAGCACCTCACAGGCGTTCATGAACACTGAAGCTTTCTTT
TRBJ1-1 | TRBD1 | TRBV6-5 | - | CASSYRGPPLNTEAFF | TGTGCCAGCAGTTATAGGGGGCCGCCCTTGAACACTGAAGCTTTCTTT
TRBJ2-1 | - | TRBV21-1 | - | CASSKGGSELSGSPYNEQFF | TGTGCCAGCAGCAAAGGCGGGAGCGAACTTAGCGGGAGTCCCTACAATGAGCAGTTCTTC
TRBJ1-1 | - | TRBV3-1/TRBV3-2 | - | CASSQARGRTEAFF | TGTGCCAGCAGCCAAGCCAGGGGAAGGACTGAAGCTTTCTTT
TRBJ2-6 | - | TRBV10-2 | - | CASSPSRDIVGANVLTF | TGCGCCAGCTCCCCGTCCCGGGACATCGTTGGGGCCAACGTCCTGACTTTC
TRBJ1-1 | TRBD1 | TRBV29-1 | - | CSALRGQGTEAFF | TGCAGCGCCCTCCGGGGACAGGGGACTGAAGCTTTCTTT
TRBJ1-2 | - | TRBV9 | - | CASSNRAGAVYGYTF | TGTGCCAGCAGCAACAGAGCGGGGGCGGTATATGGCTACACCTTC
TRBJ2-5 | - | TRBV12-5 | - | CASGLLSGIGETQYF | TGTGCTAGTGGTTTGCTGTCAGGGATTGGGGAGACCCAGTACTTC
TRBJ2-5 | TRBD2 | TRBV3-1/TRBV3-2 | - | CASSLGTSGPQETQYF | TGTGCCAGCAGCCTGGGGACTAGCGGACCACAAGAGACCCAGTACTTC
TRBJ1-1 | TRBD1 | TRBV18 | - | CASSPSGTGRAEAFF | TGTGCCAGCTCACCATCCGGGACAGGGCGGGCTGAAGCTTTCTTT
TRBJ2-7 | - | TRBV5-5 | - | CASSFWGEAYEQYF | TGTGCCAGCTCTTTCTGGGGGGAGGCCTACGAGCAGTACTTC
TRBJ1-4 | - | TRBV4-1 | - | CASSQSPVETNEKLFF | TGCGCCAGCAGCCAGTCCCCAGTGGAGACTAATGAAAAACTGTTTTTT
TRBJ2-7 | - | TRBV2 | - | CASSVESDEQYF | TGTGCCAGCAGTGTAGAAAGCGACGAGCAGTACTTC
TRBJ2-1 | - | TRBV2 | - | CASEEWRSENEQFF | TGTGCCAGCGAGGAGTGGCGAAGTGAGAATGAGCAGTTCTTC
TRBJ2-7 | TRBD2 | TRBV2 | - | CASSEALAGIYEQYF | TGTGCCAGCAGTGAAGCACTAGCGGGGATCTACGAGCAGTACTTC
TRBJ1-4 | - | TRBV27 | once | CASKALATNEKLFF | TGTGCCAGCAAAGCCCTTGCAACTAATGAAAAACTGTTTTTT
TRBJ1-2 | TRBD1 | TRBV4-1 | - | CASSQDRGRFGYTF | TGCGCCAGCAGCCAAGACAGGGGGAGGTTTGGCTACACCTTC
TRBJ1-2 | TRBD1 | TRBV14 | - | CASSQGPGQGASGYTF | TGTGCCAGCAGCCAGGGCCCGGGACAGGGGGCGAGTGGCTACACCTTC
TRBJ1-2 | - | TRBV19 | - | CASSRTGSNYGYTF | TGTGCCAGTAGTAGAACAGGGTCTAACTATGGCTACACCTTC
TRBJ1-2 | - | TRBV10-3 | - | CAIKDGAEEDYGYTF | TGTGCCATCAAGGACGGCGCAGAGGAGGACTATGGCTACACCTTC
TRBJ1-5 | TRBD1 | TRBV6-5 | once | CASTDGQGGNQPQHF | TGTGCCAGCACCGACGGACAGGGAGGAAATCAGCCCCAGCATTTT
TRBJ2-7 | - | TRBV24-1 | - | CATSEGGAEQYF | TGTGCCACCAGCGAAGGTGGGGCCGAGCAGTACTTC
TRBJ2-7 | - | TRBV2 | - | CASSEQITYEQYF | TGTGCCAGCAGTGAACAGATCACCTACGAGCAGTACTTC
TRBJ2-5 | - | TRBV12-5 | - | CASGSTNQETQYF | TGTGCTAGTGGTTCGACAAACCAAGAGACCCAGTACTTC
TRBJ2-1 | TRBD2 | TRBV5-1 | - | CASSSGTSANEQFF | TGCGCCAGCAGCTCCGGGACTAGCGCCAATGAGCAGTTCTTC
TRBJ2-2 | - | TRBV25-1 | - | CASSERSWNTGELFF | TGTGCCAGCAGTGAACGGAGTTGGAACACCGGGGAGCTGTTTTTT
TRBJ2-6 | - | TRBV13 | - | CASSDGRPREANVLTF | TGTGCCAGCAGCGACGGACGCCCGCGGGAGGCCAACGTCCTGACTTTC
TRBJ1-6 | - | TRBV5-6 | - | CASSRSPGNSPLHF | TGTGCCAGCAGCCGTAGCCCTGGGAATTCACCCCTCCACTTT